This T cell receptor (beta chain) is drawn from a study of cytomegalovirus exposure and HLA in healthy donors. Study outcomes and limitations: The finding came from a later analysis; first-cohort TCR clusters tended to co-occur in the roughly 110 validation repertoires.

Comment on this clone: The antigen is not known.

The V end lost 5 bases, the J end lost 0 bases, and 15 bases lay between the germline ends. The CDR3 runs to 16 residues. Germline-derived CDR1 and CDR2 are SGHNT and YENEEA. Using immunoSEQ multiplex PCR, the repertoire was profiled, and TCRdb retains in-frame clones only, with some absent. The sample lists 150,000 to 250,000 clones, 80% to 90% seen once, with around 1.2% in the top ten. The TCR sequence derives from a woman aged 30 to 39 in good health and CMV-seronegative. Sequencing was done on a sample of PBMCs. The chain couples TRBV11-3 to TRBJ2-3, with D possibly being TRBD1 (6 bases). The CDR3 DNA sequence: TGTGCCAGCAGCCCGGGACACCGCCTTAGCACAGATACGCAGTATTTT. Residues: CASSPGHRLSTDTQYF.